Here is one T cell receptor beta chain with its context. The antigen remains undetermined. This entry is derived from a study of shared clonotypes between healthy human individuals. Study-wide background: Researchers assigned three CD4 naive, three CD4 memory, two CD8 naive and one CD8 memory plate to each donor. Findings of the study overall: In contrast to clonotypes shared by all four donors, non-shared clonotypes had lower generation probabilities.

CD8 cells classed as naive were CD45RO-negative and positively selected for CCR7, excluding terminally differentiated effector memory CD45RA+ cells. Here immunoSEQ multiplex PCR was the method, and the copy in TCRdb shows in-frame clones only, minus some. The sample includes about 1.9 million clones, about 93% of them seen just once. V lost 6 bases, J lost 2 bases, and 7 bases stayed unmatched. The CDR3 is 15 amino acids. Germline-derived CDR1 and CDR2 are MGHRA and YSYEKL. The V gene is TRBV4-1, the J gene TRBJ2-7, with 10 bases that match TRBD2. The origin of this receptor is a man in his late teens or twenties in good health. Some clones in this sample may be carry-over from other donors' samples. The sample comprised naive CD8+ T cells from PBMCs. DNA of the CDR3: TGCGCCAGCAGTTCCGGACTAGCGGTTCCCTACGAGCAGTACTTC. It translates to CASSSGLAVPYEQYF.